The 14 T cell receptor beta chains below all came from one sample that was sequenced in a study of human T cells and chemical hapten exposure listed by TCRdb under 2021. The intended sense of this specimen's time point label: patch test 3, about 24 weeks after DPC sensitization. The intended sense of this specimen's treatment or condition label: therapeutic diphenylcyclopropenone sensitization with weekly scalp DPC. Library creation used RACE. Sequencing instrument: NextSeq 500. In TCRdb, the public reads were trimmed at Q25 with fastp and aligned with MiXCR, with productive beta chains retained. Rows with a matching CDR3 protein are joined into one entry that keeps the most common DNA and genes. The sample table holds more than 150,000 distinct CDR3 sequences, of which about 25% were seen once. 2% to 3% of the sample rests with the top ten. The material was whole blood, obtained in connection with sensitization to the hapten diphenylcyclopropenone (DPC). These receptors came from a woman aged 35 to 49 with alopecia areata. Some clones in this sample may be carry-over from other donors' samples.

Notes on this clonotype: The junction does not match germline at one end; this may be a read error. The chain couples TRBV7-8 to TRBJ2-3; 13 bases agree with TRBD2. CDR3 length: 15 amino acids. Looked up from germline, CDR1 is SGHVS and CDR2 is FQNEAQ. The CDR3 DNA sequence: TGTGCCAGCACCTTACGACTAGCGGGGGGCGATACGCAGTATTTT. This translates into CASTLRLAGGDTQYF.

With respect to this clonotype: Given a much more abundant clone one base away, this may be a read error. J is TRBJ2-3 and V is TRBV7-9; 10 bases agree with TRBD2. Per germline, CDR1 SEHNR and CDR2 FQNEAQ (reference sequence). The J segment lost 1 base and the V segment lost 3 bases, leaving 1 base of the junction unmatched. The CDR3 spans 15 residues. CDR3 residues: CASSFTSGGTDTQYF. CDR3 in DNA: TGTGCCAGCAGCTTCACTAGCGGGGGCACAGATACGCAGTATTTT.

This clonotype was detected many times. This chain connects TRBV7-2 to TRBJ2-3, with a weak D call TRBD2 (6 bases). In germline, CDR1 is SGHTA, CDR2 FQGNSA. The V end lost 3 bases, the J end lost 3 bases, and 10 bases lay between the germline ends. CDR3 length equals 14 residues. The CDR3 DNA is TGTGCCAGCAGCTTGGGGGGTCGGACAGATACGCAGTATTTT. It is translated as CASSLGGRTDTQYF.

The chain recombines TRBV7-2 with TRBJ1-2; possibly TRBD1 for D (5 bases). CDR1 is SGHTA, CDR2 FQGNSA, per germline. The germline V and J ends were trimmed by 5 bases and 6 bases, with 13 bases remaining between them. This CDR3 has 13 residues. The CDR3 DNA follows: TGTGCCAGCAGCCCACAGGTTCGCCATGGCTACACCTTC. The encoded protein is CASSPQVRHGYTF. The entire variable domain, with the rest obtained from reference TRBV7-2 and TRBJ1-2, is as follows: GAGVSQSPSNKVTEKGKDVELRCDPISGHTALYWYRQSLGQGLEFLIYFQGNSAPDKSGLPSDRFSAERTGGSVSTLTIQRTQQEDSAVYLCASSPQVRHGYTFGSGTRLTVV.

The gene calls are TRBV11-2 and TRBJ1-2; D is unclear. The CDR3 extends over 13 amino acids. V gave up 2 bases and J gave up 4 bases, with 8 bases separating them. Looked up from germline, CDR1 is SGHAT and CDR2 is FQNNGV. The CDR3 DNA reads TGTGCCAGCAGCTTACCAGACTCCTATGGCTACACCTTC. Its protein product is CASSLPDSYGYTF.

V usage is TRBV25-1 and J usage is TRBJ1-2; 8 nucleotides match TRBD1. Germline CDR1 MGHDK, CDR2 SYGVNS. CDR3 size: 16 residues. Trimming removed 4 bases from V and 5 bases from J; junction bases left unmatched: 12. The CDR3 protein is CASSASTGAEGYGYTF. CDR3 DNA sequence: TGTGCCAGCAGTGCCTCGACAGGGGCAGAGGGGTATGGCTACACCTTC.

The rearrangement links TRBV4-3 to TRBJ1-4, with D hard to call. This CDR3 spans 13 amino acids. CDR1 is LGHNA and CDR2 is YSLEER in the germline V gene. V lost 0 bases, J lost 7 bases, and 6 bases lay in between. In DNA, the CDR3 is TGCGCCAGCAGCCAAGAAACCTCTGAAAAACTGTTTTTT. Residues: CASSQETSEKLFF.

This clonotype was seen only a few times. The chain carries TRBV10-3 and TRBJ1-6, with 7 bases lining up with TRBD1. Per germline, CDR1 ENHRY and CDR2 SYGVKD. V shed 1 base, J shed 6 bases, and the junction held 6 bases outside the gene matches. The CDR3 loop spans 16 amino acids. CDR3 DNA: TGTGCCATCAGTGAGTTACAGGGGAAGAGTAATTCACCCCTCCACTTT. Protein: CAISELQGKSNSPLHF.

V is TRBV20-1 and J is TRBJ2-5, with D uncertain. CDR3 size: 14 residues. Germline V CDR1 and CDR2: DFQATT, SNEGSKA (reference sequence). Trimming removed 3 bases at V and 3 bases at J, with 14 bases between. CDR3 in amino acids: CSARSFAGEETQYF. The DNA for the CDR3 is TGCAGTGCTAGGTCCTTTGCCGGCGAAGAGACCCAGTACTTC.

The chain joins TRBV29-1 to TRBJ2-7, with D hard to call. V was pared by 7 bases and J by 2 bases, with 18 bases between. Germline V lookup: CDR1 SQVTM, CDR2 ANQGSEA. The CDR3 consists of 14 residues. The CDR3 nucleotides are TGCAGCGCCCTGGGCGCTTACCCCCCCTACGAGCAGTACTTC. This sequence encodes CSALGAYPPYEQYF.

This chain joins TRBV6-5 and TRBJ2-7; 8 bases agree with TRBD2. CDR3 size: 14 residues. The junction had 12 bases not matched to a gene; V was cut back by 8 bases and J by 6 bases. Germline V gene lookup returns CDR1 MNHEY and CDR2 SVGAGI. In DNA form, the CDR3 reads TGTGCCAGCCAAGGGGTAGCGGGGCCCTTCGAGCAGTACTTC. Its translation: CASQGVAGPFEQYF.

This clonotype has a handful of counts. This sequence joins TRBV19 and TRBJ2-1; D tentatively fits TRBD1 or TRBD2 (6 bases each). This CDR3 is built from 15 residues. Per germline, CDR1 LNHDA and CDR2 SQIVND (reference sequence). V gave up 7 bases and J gave up 7 bases, with 20 bases separating them. The CDR3 loop is CASTSPGADRNEQFF. CDR3 in DNA: TGTGCCAGTACTAGTCCGGGGGCCGATCGGAATGAGCAGTTCTTC.

The sample holds a few counts of this clonotype. The rearrangement uses TRBV7-2 and TRBJ1-6; maybe TRBD1 (5 bases). V lost 4 bases, J lost 9 bases, and 13 bases lay in between. CDR3 length: 14 amino acids. Germline CDR1 SGHTA, CDR2 FQGNSA. CDR3 coding DNA: TGTGCCAGCAGCTCCCAGGGATGGGCTTCACCCCTCCACTTT. Encoded protein: CASSSQGWASPLHF.

A few counts support this clonotype. The gene calls are TRBV7-2 and TRBJ1-2, with TRBD1 matching over 8 bases. Trimming cost V 5 bases and J 4 bases; bases outside gene matches: 6. The CDR3 totals 14 residues. Germline loops: CDR1 SGHTA, CDR2 FQGNSA. The CDR3 spells CASSPDRVGYGYTF. The DNA for the CDR3 is TGTGCCAGCAGCCCGGACAGGGTTGGCTATGGCTACACCTTC.